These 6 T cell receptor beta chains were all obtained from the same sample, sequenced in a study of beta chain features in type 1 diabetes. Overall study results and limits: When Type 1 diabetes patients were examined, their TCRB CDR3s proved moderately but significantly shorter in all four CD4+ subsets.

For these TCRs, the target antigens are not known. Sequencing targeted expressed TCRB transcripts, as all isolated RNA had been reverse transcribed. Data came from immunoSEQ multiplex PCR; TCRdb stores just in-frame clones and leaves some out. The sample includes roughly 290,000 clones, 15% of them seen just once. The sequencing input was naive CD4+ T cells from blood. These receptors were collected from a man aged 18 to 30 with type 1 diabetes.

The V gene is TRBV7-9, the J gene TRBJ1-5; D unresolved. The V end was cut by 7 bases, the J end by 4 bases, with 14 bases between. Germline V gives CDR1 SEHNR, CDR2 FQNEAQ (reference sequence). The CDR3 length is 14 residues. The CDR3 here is CASTRGFGNQPQHF. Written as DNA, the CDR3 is TGTGCCAGCACTAGAGGGTTCGGGAATCAGCCCCAGCATTTT.

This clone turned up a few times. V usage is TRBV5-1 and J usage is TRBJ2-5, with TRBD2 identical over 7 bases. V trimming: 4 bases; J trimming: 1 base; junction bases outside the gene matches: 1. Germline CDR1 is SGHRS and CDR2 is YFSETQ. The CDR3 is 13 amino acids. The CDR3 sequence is CASSPGGQETQYF. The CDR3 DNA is TGCGCCAGCAGCCCGGGGGGCCAAGAGACCCAGTACTTC.

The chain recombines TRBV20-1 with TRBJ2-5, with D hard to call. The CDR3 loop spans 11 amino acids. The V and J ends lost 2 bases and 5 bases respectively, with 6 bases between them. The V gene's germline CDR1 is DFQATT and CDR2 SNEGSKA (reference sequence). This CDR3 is CSARIGETQYF. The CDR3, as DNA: TGCAGTGCTAGAATCGGGGAGACCCAGTACTTC.

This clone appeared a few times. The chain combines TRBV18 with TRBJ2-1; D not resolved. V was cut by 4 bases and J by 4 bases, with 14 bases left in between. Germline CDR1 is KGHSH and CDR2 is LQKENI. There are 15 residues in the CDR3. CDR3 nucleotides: TGTGCCAGCTCACGTACGGTCCAGGTTTACAATGAGCAGTTCTTC. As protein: CASSRTVQVYNEQFF.

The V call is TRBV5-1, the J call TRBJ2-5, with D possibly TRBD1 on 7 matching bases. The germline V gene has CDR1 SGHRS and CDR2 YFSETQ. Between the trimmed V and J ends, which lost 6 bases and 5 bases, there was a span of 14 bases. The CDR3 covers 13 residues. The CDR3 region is CASTRQGGETQYF. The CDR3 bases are TGCGCCAGCACCAGACAGGGAGGCGAGACCCAGTACTTC.

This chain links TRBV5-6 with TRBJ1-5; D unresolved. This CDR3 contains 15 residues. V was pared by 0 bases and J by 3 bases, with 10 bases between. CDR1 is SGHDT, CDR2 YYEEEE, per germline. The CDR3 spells CASSLGHHNNQPQHF. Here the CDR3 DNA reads TGTGCCAGCAGCTTGGGACATCACAACAATCAGCCCCAGCATTTT.